Sequencing of this T cell receptor (beta chain) was carried out in a study of cytomegalovirus exposure and HLA in healthy donors. Study-level background: An earlier analysis identified 120 million or so unique TCR beta sequences in approximately 170 million T cells.

The junction had 3 bases not matched to a gene; V was cut back by 4 bases and J by 3 bases. This CDR3 has 13 amino acids. The V gene's germline CDR1 is SGHDT and CDR2 YYEEEE. Study-level points and caveats: Upon later analysis, TCR association rates were observed to vary by HLA locus, being highest for DRB1 and lowest for HLA-C. The later analysis indicated that the majority of CMV-associated TCR beta chains appeared HLA-restricted. The availability of immune exposure information extended only to CMV serostatus.

Remarks on this clone: What it binds is unknown.

In the PCR, 60 Vbeta and 13 Jbeta primers were used. Clones were sequenced by immunoSEQ multiplex PCR, and TCRdb holds only the in-frame ones, with some missing. The repertoire holds roughly 150,000 clones, with roughly 80% as singletons. The chain links TRBV5-6 to TRBJ1-1; TRBD1 agrees at 7 bases. Material: PBMCs. The origin of this receptor is a man between 35 and 55 years old in good health and CMV-seropositive. This CDR3 is CASSPDRDTEAFF. The CDR3, as DNA: TGTGCCAGCAGCCCCGACAGGGACACTGAAGCTTTCTTT.